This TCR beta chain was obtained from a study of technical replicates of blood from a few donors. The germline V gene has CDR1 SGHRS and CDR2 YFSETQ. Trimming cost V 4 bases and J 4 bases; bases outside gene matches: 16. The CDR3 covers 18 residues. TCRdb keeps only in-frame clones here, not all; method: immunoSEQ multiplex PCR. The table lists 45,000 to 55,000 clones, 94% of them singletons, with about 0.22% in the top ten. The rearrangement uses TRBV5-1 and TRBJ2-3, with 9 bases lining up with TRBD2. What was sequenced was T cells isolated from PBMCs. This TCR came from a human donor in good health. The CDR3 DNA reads TGCGCCAGCAGCGCCCCCCTATTAGCGGGGGAAGGGGCAGATACGCAGTATTTT. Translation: CASSAPLLAGEGADTQYF.